A single sample is the source of the 27 T cell receptor beta chains below, sequenced in a study of T cell repertoires in cytomegalovirus infection. TCRdb processed the reads anew with MiXCR; each CDR3 protein has one entry. In the table there are roughly 990,000 distinct CDR3 sequences, roughly 30% of which are singletons. For these TCRs, the target antigens are not known. Specimen: cultured CD8+ T cells from PBMCs, collected from culture after CMV antigen stimulation. These receptor sequences come from a human donor in good health (CMV status not recorded). Some clones in this sample may be carry-over from other donors' samples.

This clonotype occurred many times. The J gene is TRBJ1-5, the V gene TRBV7-2, with 7 bases identical to TRBD1. Germline V gene lookup returns CDR1 SGHTA and CDR2 FQGNSA. V gave up 5 bases and J gave up 5 bases; unmatched junction bases: 6. This CDR3 comprises 14 residues. In nucleotides, the CDR3 is TGTGCCAGCAGCCCACAGGGGAGAGATCAGCCCCAGCATTTT. It yields the protein CASSPQGRDQPQHF. Full variable domain (outside the CDR3, taken from reference TRBV7-2 and TRBJ1-5): GAGVSQSPSNKVTEKGKDVELRCDPISGHTALYWYRQSLGQGLEFLIYFQGNSAPDKSGLPSDRFSAERTGGSVSTLTIQRTQQEDSAVYLCASSPQGRDQPQHFGDGTRLSIL.

With respect to this clonotype: At one end the junction does not follow the germline gene, possibly because of a read error. The chain uses TRBV12-3 or TRBV12-4 and TRBJ1-5; D uncertain. The CDR3 has 12 amino acids. In DNA, the CDR3 is TGTGTCAGCAGTTTAGGCAGGCAGCCCCAGCATTTT. It translates to CVSSLGRQPQHF.

Remarks on this clonotype: A much larger clonotype is one base distant, so this may be a read error. The chain has TRBV7-2 and TRBJ1-5; D possibly corresponds to TRBD1 (5 bases). This CDR3 comprises 15 residues. V dropped 2 bases and J dropped 6 bases, with 14 bases sitting between them. CDR1 and CDR2 from the germline V gene are SGHTA and FQGNSA. CDR3 protein: CASSLNGGVGQPQHF. The CDR3 nucleotides read TGTGCCAGCAGCTTAAACGGGGGAGTCGGTCAGCCCCAGCATTTT.

The genes are TRBV7-2 and TRBJ1-2, with D possibly TRBD1 on 5 matching bases. Per the germline V gene, CDR1 is SGHTA and CDR2 is FQGNSA. This CDR3 spans 12 amino acids. Trimming pared 1 base from V and 9 bases from J, leaving 9 bases between. CDR3 in DNA: TGTGCCAGCAGCTTAGGGGGGGTGCGCTACACCTTC. Translation gives CASSLGGVRYTF.

V and J are TRBV4-1 and TRBJ2-7, with TRBD1 identical over 10 bases. Trimming cost V 5 bases and J 4 bases; bases outside gene matches: 11. This CDR3 contains 16 residues. CDR1 is MGHRA and CDR2 is YSYEKL in the germline V gene. The chain's CDR3 is CASSGVRTGGAYEQYF. CDR3 sequence (DNA): TGCGCCAGCAGCGGTGTACGGACAGGGGGTGCGTACGAGCAGTACTTC.

The chain joins TRBV6-1 to TRBJ2-7, with 12 bases fitting TRBD1. The CDR3 sequence is 15 residues long. Germline V gives CDR1 MNHNS, CDR2 SASEGT. The V segment lost 3 bases and the J segment 7 bases; nucleotides outside the gene matches: 7. The CDR3 sequence is CASSDGTGGKGEQYV. DNA of the CDR3: TGTGCCAGCAGTGACGGGACAGGGGGCAAGGGAGAGCAGTACGTC.

The chain employs TRBV15 and TRBJ1-6; 7 bases are a match to TRBD1. Germline lookup yields CDR1 LNHNV and CDR2 YYDKDF (reference sequence). The CDR3 loop spans 17 amino acids. With V trimmed by 6 bases and J by 0 bases, 8 bases remained unmatched. CDR3 nucleotide sequence: TGTGCCACCAGTCAGGGGGATATTAGCTCCTATAATTCACCCCTCCACTTT. Protein: CATSQGDISSYNSPLHF.

The chain links TRBV11-1 to TRBJ1-6; possible D gene TRBD1, 6 bases. The ends were cut back, 0 bases at V and 8 bases at J, with 14 bases in the middle. This CDR3 spans 16 amino acids. The germline V gene has CDR1 SGHAT and CDR2 FQDESV (reference sequence). The CDR3 nucleotides are TGTGCCAGCAGCTTAGCGGACGGGCAGGGGTATTCACCCCTCCACTTT. Translation gives CASSLADGQGYSPLHF.

In its sample, this clonotype was seen many times. The V gene is TRBV24-1, the J gene TRBJ2-1, with TRBD1 identical over 7 bases. Trimming at V came to 4 bases and at J to 13 bases, leaving 6 bases not matched to a gene. CDR3 length equals 12 residues. Germline CDR1 KGHDR, CDR2 SFDVKD. The CDR3 loop reads CATSEPGQEQFF. CDR3 in DNA: TGTGCCACCAGTGAACCAGGACAGGAACAGTTCTTC.

This rearrangement joins TRBV7-9 to TRBJ2-3, with 9 bases that match TRBD1. Unmatched junction bases numbered 10, after V lost 4 bases and J lost 2 bases. CDR1 is SEHNR, CDR2 FQNEAQ, per germline (reference sequence). This CDR3 region has 17 residues. The CDR3 reads CASSSMTGGPDTDTQYF. Here the CDR3 DNA reads TGTGCCAGCAGCTCGATGACAGGGGGTCCGGACACAGATACGCAGTATTTT.

The chain recombines TRBV6-2 or TRBV6-3 with TRBJ1-1; D gene uncertain. There are 12 residues in the CDR3. The V end was cut by 5 bases, the J end by 5 bases, with 9 bases between. CDR1 and CDR2 (germline): MNHEY, SVGEGT. The CDR3 reads CASSGPGTEAFF. Written as DNA, the CDR3 is TGTGCCAGCAGTGGACCTGGGACTGAAGCTTTCTTT.

V usage is TRBV5-4 and J usage is TRBJ2-5; possibly TRBD1 for D (5 bases). The CDR3 is 15 residues long. Germline V gene sequence: CDR1 SGHNT, CDR2 YYREEE (reference sequence). Trimming shortened V by 0 bases and J by 3 bases, and 12 bases separated the two germline ends. The CDR3 reads CASSLVGQGKETQYF. DNA of the CDR3: TGTGCCAGCAGCTTGGTAGGGCAGGGAAAAGAGACCCAGTACTTC. Full variable domain (outside the CDR3, taken from reference TRBV5-4 and TRBJ2-5): ETGVTQSPTHLIKTRGQQVTLRCSSQSGHNTVSWYQQALGQGPQFIFQYYREEENGRGNFPPRFSGLQFPNYSSELNVNALELDDSALYLCASSLVGQGKETQYFGPGTRLLVL.

This chain connects TRBV6-5 to TRBJ1-6, with TRBD1 identical over 8 bases. The CDR3 contains 16 residues. Germline CDR1 and CDR2: MNHEY and SVGAGI. Trimming at V came to 6 bases and at J to 7 bases, leaving 11 bases not matched to a gene. Here the CDR3 reads CASSRSGGTVNSPLHF. For the CDR3, the DNA is TGTGCCAGCAGCAGATCAGGGGGCACAGTGAATTCACCCCTCCACTTT.

V usage is TRBV27 and J usage is TRBJ2-2; D might be TRBD2 (6 bases). The CDR3 is made up of 17 amino acids. The germline CDR1 and CDR2 sequences are MNHEY and SMNVEV (reference sequence). The V end lost 5 bases, the J end lost 3 bases, and 19 bases lay between the germline ends. CDR3 protein: CASSLPRGGAHTGELFF. CDR3 DNA sequence: TGTGCCAGCAGTCTCCCCCGCGGAGGGGCCCACACCGGGGAGCTGTTTTTT.

The V and J genes are TRBV4-3 and TRBJ1-5; tentatively, D is TRBD1 (5 bases). Germline values: CDR1 LGHNA, CDR2 YSLEER. CDR3 length: 15 amino acids. V was clipped by 1 base and J by 1 base, with 8 bases between them. The CDR3 DNA reads as TGCGCCAGCAGCCAAGTTTGGGGGAGCAATCAGCCCCAGCATTTT. It yields the protein CASSQVWGSNQPQHF.

This chain joins TRBV4-1 and TRBJ1-1; tentative D call: TRBD1 (6 bases). Germline V gene lookup returns CDR1 MGHRA and CDR2 YSYEKL. The CDR3 runs to 20 residues. V lost 0 bases and J 1 base, leaving 24 bases between the germline ends. Here the CDR3 DNA reads TGCGCCAGCAGCCAAGAGAGGTCAGCAGGGGCGATCCCTTGGAACACTGAAGCTTTCTTT. Translated: CASSQERSAGAIPWNTEAFF.

The chain has TRBV6-2 or TRBV6-3 and TRBJ2-2; 7 nucleotides match TRBD2. Trimming took 3 bases from V and 5 from J; bases not matched to a gene: 12. In germline, CDR1 is MNHEY, CDR2 SVGEGT. The CDR3 is 17 amino acids. The CDR3 nucleotides read TGTGCCAGCAGTTATTACCTCGGGGGGAGAGGTACCGGGGAGCTGTTTTTT. Its protein product is CASSYYLGGRGTGELFF.

This clonotype was observed a few times. The J gene is TRBJ2-1, the V gene TRBV6-5, with TRBD2 identical over 11 bases. This CDR3 has 16 residues. The germline V gene encodes CDR1 MNHEY and CDR2 SVGAGI. The V segment lost 6 bases and the J segment 0 bases; nucleotides outside the gene matches: 4. This chain's CDR3 is CASRGTSGSSYNEQFF. The CDR3 nucleotides are TGTGCCAGCAGAGGGACTAGCGGCTCCTCCTACAATGAGCAGTTCTTC.

This chain connects TRBV7-6 to TRBJ2-3; D tentatively reads TRBD1 or TRBD2 (6 bases each). The length of the CDR3 is 15 residues. Per germline, CDR1 SGHVS and CDR2 FNYEAQ. V shed 0 bases and J shed 4 bases, with 11 bases lying between them. Here the CDR3 reads CASSLAGGVPDTQYF. CDR3 DNA: TGTGCCAGCAGCTTAGCGGGGGGCGTCCCAGATACGCAGTATTTT.

This clonotype was found a few times. V and J are TRBV7-8 and TRBJ1-6, with no clear D. CDR3 size: 16 residues. Germline V gene data show CDR1 as SGHVS and CDR2 as FQNEAQ. With 5 bases removed from V and 4 bases from J, the gap between germline ends came to 15 bases. The CDR3, as DNA: TGTGCCAGCAGCCCAAAGCCGGACCTTTATAATTCACCCCTCCACTTT. Amino acid sequence: CASSPKPDLYNSPLHF.

At least ten counts were recorded for this clonotype. This chain links TRBV24-1 with TRBJ2-2, with 13 bases lining up with TRBD2. Trimming at V came to 3 bases and at J to 3 bases, leaving 3 bases not matched to a gene. CDR1 and CDR2 (germline): KGHDR, SFDVKD. This CDR3 spans 17 amino acids. CDR3 nucleotide sequence: TGTGCCACCAGTGATCGAGGGACTAGCGGGGACACCGGGGAGCTGTTTTTT. It codes for CATSDRGTSGDTGELFF.

V gene TRBV29-1 combines with J gene TRBJ2-1; D might be TRBD2 (6 bases). The V end was cut by 0 bases, the J end by 7 bases, with 7 bases between. Germline V gene data show CDR1 as SQVTM and CDR2 as ANQGSEA. The CDR3 extends over 12 amino acids. The CDR3, as DNA: TGCAGCGTTGAAGATGGGGGGAATGAGCAGTTCTTC. Its translation is CSVEDGGNEQFF.

This clonotype was counted ten times or more. V gene TRBV7-8 combines with J gene TRBJ2-7; 10 bases map to TRBD2. Trimming at V came to 6 bases and at J to 0 bases, leaving 5 bases not matched to a gene. This CDR3 contains 15 residues. CDR1 and CDR2 from the germline V gene are SGHVS and FQNEAQ. The CDR3 here is CASRDSSGGSYEQYF. DNA of the CDR3: TGTGCCAGCAGGGATTCTAGCGGGGGCTCCTACGAGCAGTACTTC.

The chain recombines TRBV7-8 with TRBJ1-2, with D maybe TRBD1 (5 bases). V was trimmed by 0 bases and J by 8 bases, leaving 13 bases between them. This CDR3 has 14 amino acids. The germline gives CDR1 SGHVS, CDR2 FQNEAQ. DNA for the CDR3: TGTGCCAGCAGCTTAGCGAGGAGGGGCACCGGCTACACCTTC. Translation: CASSLARRGTGYTF.

This clonotype was picked up one time. V is TRBV19 and J is TRBJ2-1, with 12 nucleotides matching TRBD2. Losses at the gene ends were 4 bases for V and 1 base for J; bases not matched to a gene: 2. CDR1 LNHDA and CDR2 SQIVND come from the germline V gene (reference sequence). CDR3 length equals 16 residues. CDR3 protein: CASSRTSGASYNEQFF. The CDR3 bases are TGTGCCAGTAGTAGGACTAGCGGGGCGTCCTACAATGAGCAGTTCTTC.

This clonotype was picked up many times. This rearrangement joins TRBV7-6 to TRBJ2-3; 12 bases are shared with TRBD2. Germline values: CDR1 SGHVS, CDR2 FNYEAQ. Germline trimming cut 5 bases from V and 4 bases from J; bases unmatched to any gene: 7. The CDR3 extends over 16 amino acids. The CDR3 coding sequence is TGTGCCAGCAGCCGACCGACTAGCGGGGGTCCAGATACGCAGTATTTT. Its protein is CASSRPTSGGPDTQYF.

This chain uses TRBV6-2 or TRBV6-3 with TRBJ1-2; D possibly corresponds to TRBD1 (5 bases). This CDR3 is 15 amino acids long. Trimming removed 6 bases from V and 4 bases from J, with 18 bases in between. CDR1 and CDR2 (germline): MNHEY, SVGEGT. The CDR3, as DNA: TGTGCCAGCAGGCCTCGGACAAACCTCTTCTATGGCTACACCTTC. Residues: CASRPRTNLFYGYTF.